This T cell receptor beta chain was recovered during a study of T cells after yellow fever vaccination. Findings and caveats of the study: Most clones from primary vaccination resurfaced after the booster (roughly 96% CD4, 88% CD8).

On this clonotype itself: Its specificity is not known.

TCRdb redid the calling of the 5' RACE reads with MiXCR, one entry per CDR3 protein. The table shows more than 95,000 distinct CDR3 sequences, with 15% occurring only once. The CDR3 loop spans 16 amino acids. The trim removed 0 bases at V and 1 base at J, leaving 4 bases unmatched. Germline CDR1 SGHRS, CDR2 YFSETQ. This sequence joins TRBV5-1 and TRBJ2-7; 10 bases are shared with TRBD1. Sequences were derived from CD8+ T cells sorted from PBMCs, sampled 5 days after the yellow fever booster vaccination. This sequence originates from a man younger than 35 who received the YFV17D yellow fever vaccine. This chain's CDR3 is CASSLVGDRGSYEQYV. The CDR3 DNA sequence: TGCGCCAGCAGCTTGGTCGGGGACAGGGGTTCCTACGAGCAGTACGTC.